A single sample is the source of the 18 T cell receptor beta chains below, sequenced in a study of cytomegalovirus exposure and HLA in healthy donors. Use of 60 Vbeta and 13 Jbeta primers characterized the PCR. Produced via immunoSEQ multiplex PCR; TCRdb's table is partial and in-frame only. The table records about 94,000 clones, roughly three quarters of them present only once. Material for sequencing was PBMCs. These receptors were collected from a man in his thirties or forties in good health and CMV-seronegative.

The V call is TRBV5-4, the J call TRBJ2-3, with D possibly matching TRBD1 (6 bases). Trimming pared 0 bases from V and 1 base from J, leaving 9 bases between. The CDR3 is 15 amino acids. Germline CDR1 and CDR2: SGHNT and YYREEE (reference sequence). The CDR3 sequence is CASSLGGLGTDTQYF. DNA for the CDR3: TGTGCCAGCAGCTTGGGGGGGCTTGGCACAGATACGCAGTATTTT.

The chain couples TRBV9 to TRBJ1-6; D is uncertain. Trimming cost V 0 bases and J 0 bases, with 4 bases left between them. The CDR3 contains 15 residues. Germline values: CDR1 SGDLS, CDR2 YYNGEE. The CDR3 loop is CASSVESSYNSPLHF. CDR3 nucleotides: TGTGCCAGCAGCGTAGAGAGCTCCTATAATTCACCCCTCCACTTT.

The chain carries TRBV27 and TRBJ1-2; 8 positions match TRBD1. CDR1 and CDR2 from the germline V gene are MNHEY and SMNVEV (reference sequence). Trimming at V came to 3 bases and at J to 8 bases, leaving 5 bases not matched to a gene. CDR3 length: 13 amino acids. The DNA for the CDR3 is TGTGCCAGCAGTTTCAGGGGGCTAGAGGGCTACACCTTC. Amino acids: CASSFRGLEGYTF.

V is TRBV10-2 and J is TRBJ1-5; 8 bases map to TRBD1. The J segment lost 4 bases and the V segment lost 5 bases, leaving 7 bases of the junction unmatched. The CDR3 runs 15 residues. Germline V gene data show CDR1 as WSHSY and CDR2 as SAAADI. CDR3 nucleotide sequence: TGCGCCAGCAGTCAACGGACAGGGACTAATCAGCCCCAGCATTTT. Protein product: CASSQRTGTNQPQHF.

The chain carries TRBV5-1 and TRBJ2-7; perhaps TRBD1 as D (6 bases). The CDR3 is 14 amino acids. Germline CDR1 and CDR2: SGHRS and YFSETQ. V lost 4 bases, J lost 2 bases, and 13 bases lay in between. DNA of the CDR3: TGCGCCAGCAGCGAACAGGGTACCCCCTACGAGCAGTACTTC. Translating gives CASSEQGTPYEQYF.

This clone was seen once. The chain couples TRBV7-9 to TRBJ1-1; TRBD1 aligns across 8 bases. Germline V gene lookup returns CDR1 SEHNR and CDR2 FQNEAQ (reference sequence). CDR3 size: 15 residues. Trimming removed 6 bases from V and 0 bases from J; junction bases left unmatched: 6. In DNA form, the CDR3 reads TGTGCCAGCAGGACAAGGACAGGGTTGAACACTGAAGCTTTCTTT. Its translation is CASRTRTGLNTEAFF. The variable domain in full, with the rest retrieved from reference TRBV7-9 and TRBJ1-1, is DTGVSQNPRHKITKRGQNVTFRCDPISEHNRLYWYRQTLGQGPEFLTYFQNEAQLEKSRLLSDRFSAERPKGSFSTLEIQRTEQGDSAMYLCASRTRTGLNTEAFFGQGTRLTVV.

The V and J genes are TRBV9 and TRBJ2-3; weak D call: TRBD2 (5 bases). The V gene's germline CDR1 is SGDLS and CDR2 YYNGEE. The CDR3 is 14 residues long. The V and J ends lost 0 bases and 6 bases respectively, with 11 bases between them. CDR3 residues: CASSVGTGVDTQYF. DNA of the CDR3: TGTGCCAGCAGCGTAGGGACTGGGGTGGATACGCAGTATTTT.

V gene TRBV28 combines with J gene TRBJ2-6; 7 bases are a match to TRBD1. In germline, CDR1 is MDHEN, CDR2 SYDVKM. V lost 6 bases to trimming and J lost 2 bases; unmatched junction nucleotides: 16. CDR3 size: 19 residues. CDR3 DNA sequence: TGTGCCAGCAGCCCCAGGCAAAGGGGGCTGTTGACTGGGGCCAACGTCCTGACTTTC. Amino acids: CASSPRQRGLLTGANVLTF.

The J gene is TRBJ2-7, the V gene TRBV27, with 12 bases that match TRBD1. Germline V gene data show CDR1 as MNHEY and CDR2 as SMNVEV (reference sequence). There are 15 residues in the CDR3. The V segment lost 5 bases and the J segment 6 bases; nucleotides outside the gene matches: 8. The CDR3 coding sequence is TGTGCCAGCAGTGGGTGGGGGACAGGGGGCGCCGAGCAGTACTTC. Encoded protein: CASSGWGTGGAEQYF.

This clone was counted once. The V call is TRBV5-1, the J call TRBJ2-3, with a possible D match to TRBD1 (6 bases). Between the trimmed V and J ends, which lost 0 bases and 4 bases, there was a span of 12 bases. This CDR3 has 15 amino acids. Germline V CDR1 and CDR2: SGHRS, YFSETQ. In DNA form, the CDR3 reads TGCGCCAGCAGCTTGGCGGGACAAGCAGCAGATACGCAGTATTTT. It is translated as CASSLAGQAADTQYF.

Only a few counts were recorded for this clone. The rearrangement joins TRBV2 to TRBJ1-5; D gene uncertain. V dropped 1 base and J dropped 3 bases, with 4 bases sitting between them. The germline V gene encodes CDR1 SNHLY and CDR2 FYNNEI. This CDR3 region has 13 residues. CDR3: CASSEGVNQPQHF. The CDR3 nucleotides read TGTGCCAGCAGTGAAGGAGTCAATCAGCCCCAGCATTTT.

The genes are TRBV11-2 and TRBJ1-1; tentatively, D is TRBD1 (5 bases). Germline V lookup: CDR1 SGHAT, CDR2 FQNNGV. V was shortened by 6 bases and J by 6 bases, with 17 bases between the two germline ends. The CDR3 totals 14 residues. Written as DNA, the CDR3 is TGTGCCAGCAGACATGGAGGGGTTACGCCTGAAGCTTTCTTT. It encodes CASRHGGVTPEAFF. Variable domain in full (rest from reference TRBV11-2 and TRBJ1-1): EAGVAQSPRYKIIEKRQSVAFWCNPISGHATLYWYQQILGQGPKLLIQFQNNGVVDDSQLPKDRFSAERLKGVDSTLKIQPAKLEDSAVYLCASRHGGVTPEAFFGQGTRLTVV.

With regard to this clone: The CDR3 end shows no conserved phenylalanine or tryptophan, and so a read error is likely. The V and J genes are TRBV18 and TRBJ2-7; D possibly corresponds to TRBD1 (5 bases). CDR1 and CDR2 from the germline V gene are KGHSH and LQKENI. Trimming removed 3 bases at V and 1 base at J, with 13 bases between. The CDR3 is made up of 15 amino acids. The CDR3 DNA is TGTGCCAGCTCACCGGCCTCGACAGTTTCCTACGAGCAGTACCTC. This codes for CASSPASTVSYEQYL.

A few counts support this clone. The chain couples TRBV11-3 to TRBJ2-2, with 8 bases aligning to TRBD1. After removal of 3 bases from V and 7 bases from J, the junction contained 7 bases not matched to a gene. The CDR3 extends over 15 amino acids. Per the germline V gene, CDR1 is SGHNT and CDR2 is YENEEA. The CDR3 region has the DNA TGTGCCAGCAGCTTCGGACAGGGCTGGGGCGGGGAGCTGTTTTTT. Translated, it gives CASSFGQGWGGELFF.

Here the CDR3 reads CASSVQGHNYGYTF. The CDR3 DNA follows: TGTGCCAGCAGTGTACAGGGCCACAACTATGGCTACACCTTC. The chain carries TRBV2 and TRBJ1-2; D may be TRBD1 (6 bases). V was shortened by 4 bases and J by 2 bases, with 11 bases between the two germline ends. Per the germline V gene, CDR1 is SNHLY and CDR2 is FYNNEI. The CDR3 consists of 14 residues.

The chain recombines TRBV7-2 with TRBJ2-3; TRBD2 aligns across 9 bases. Germline CDR1 SGHTA, CDR2 FQGNSA. V dropped 5 bases and J dropped 2; count of bases not matched to a gene: 8. CDR3 length: 16 residues. The CDR3 region is CASSRALAGPTDTQYF. CDR3 DNA sequence: TGTGCCAGCAGCCGCGCCCTAGCGGGGCCCACAGATACGCAGTATTTT.

The chain uses TRBV7-2 and TRBJ1-1; D remains ambiguous. V lost 5 bases and J lost 0, with 13 bases in between. CDR1 is SGHTA and CDR2 is FQGNSA in the germline V gene. This CDR3 region has 15 residues. The CDR3 here is CASSLPLTMNTEAFF. CDR3 nucleotides: TGTGCCAGCAGCCTACCCTTAACCATGAACACTGAAGCTTTCTTT.

This clone has more than one count but fewer than ten. This chain uses TRBV7-9 with TRBJ2-5; weak D call: TRBD2 (6 bases). The end of the DNA fits TRBJ2-7 better, so the J call may be wrong. Germline-derived CDR1 and CDR2 are SEHNR and FQNEAQ (reference sequence). The CDR3 consists of 16 residues. As DNA, the CDR3 is TGTGCCAGCAGCCCCACCCAGGGAGGACATCTATACGAGCAGTACTTC. It encodes CASSPTQGGHLYEQYF.